The 9 T cell receptor beta chains below were found in one sample sequenced in a study of identical twins. TCRdb ran MiXCR on the 5' RACE reads and lists one entry per CDR3 protein. The sample lists roughly 570,000 distinct CDR3 sequences, over 8.5% occurring once. These same records also appear under a second study, on yellow fever vaccine responses in identical twins.

Input material: PBMCs. Every receptor here comes from a woman aged 18-29 years in good health.

In its sample, this clonotype was seen many times. V gene TRBV12-3 or TRBV12-4 combines with J gene TRBJ2-1; 9 nucleotides agree with TRBD1. This CDR3 contains 14 residues. The junction had 2 bases not matched to a gene; V was cut back by 3 bases and J by 5 bases. As DNA, the CDR3 is TGTGCCAGCAGTTTTGGACAGGGGAACAATGAGCAGTTCTTC. Amino acid sequence: CASSFGQGNNEQFF.

Many counts were recorded for this clonotype. This chain connects TRBV12-3 or TRBV12-4 to TRBJ2-2; D perhaps matches TRBD1 (6 bases). V lost 7 bases, J lost 4 bases, and 7 bases lay in between. The CDR3 has 12 residues. As DNA, the CDR3 is TGTGCCAGCACCAGGGGCACCGGGGAGCTGTTTTTT. Amino acid sequence: CASTRGTGELFF.

This clonotype was picked up a small number of times. The genes are TRBV20-1 and TRBJ1-5; D gene unclear. This CDR3 has 13 amino acids. Per the germline V gene, CDR1 is DFQATT and CDR2 is SNEGSKA (reference sequence). V lost 3 bases and J lost 3, with 9 bases in between. Here the CDR3 DNA reads TGCAGTGCTAGGTCGGGTAACAATCAGCCCCAGCATTTT. Its protein is CSARSGNNQPQHF.

The V and J genes are TRBV15 and TRBJ2-5; no definite D call. The length of the CDR3 is 14 residues. The germline V gene encodes CDR1 LNHNV and CDR2 YYDKDF (reference sequence). Trimming shortened V by 1 base and J by 2 bases, and 8 bases separated the two germline ends. The CDR3 protein is CATSRALQQETQYF. The DNA of the CDR3 is TGTGCCACCAGCAGAGCACTACAACAAGAGACCCAGTACTTC.

The chain's CDR3 is CSARDPMNTEAFF. The CDR3 DNA follows: TGCAGTGCTAGAGATCCAATGAACACTGAAGCTTTCTTT. The rearrangement links TRBV20-1 to TRBJ1-1; D gene ambiguous. Deletions cut 0 bases from V and 0 bases from J, with 5 bases between. Germline V CDR1 and CDR2: DFQATT, SNEGSKA (reference sequence). This CDR3 contains 13 residues.

The chain combines TRBV7-2 with TRBJ1-2; TRBD1 is a possible D gene (6 bases). CDR1 SGHTA and CDR2 FQGNSA come from the germline V gene. The V and J ends lost 1 base and 7 bases respectively, with 19 bases between them. The CDR3 runs 16 residues. CDR3 nucleotides: TGTGCCAGCAGCTTAGGCTCAGGACAGCTATCGGGTGGCTACACCTTC. Its translation is CASSLGSGQLSGGYTF.

This chain joins TRBV7-2 and TRBJ2-1; TRBD2 matches 11 bases. V dropped 5 bases and J dropped 2; count of bases not matched to a gene: 2. Germline V gene data show CDR1 as SGHTA and CDR2 as FQGNSA. This CDR3 has 15 residues. The CDR3 DNA reads as TGTGCCAGCAGCCATAGCGGGGGGGCCTACAATGAGCAGTTCTTC. Amino acid sequence: CASSHSGGAYNEQFF.

This clonotype has a count of ten or more. V gene TRBV7-2 combines with J gene TRBJ2-3; TRBD2 aligns across 7 bases. Germline V gives CDR1 SGHTA, CDR2 FQGNSA. This CDR3 contains 15 residues. V lost 1 base and J lost 2; bases outside the gene matches: 3. This CDR3 is CASSLVGGFTDTQYF. CDR3 nucleotide sequence: TGTGCCAGCAGCTTAGTGGGGGGGTTCACAGATACGCAGTATTTT.

In its sample, this clonotype was seen a few times. This chain uses TRBV7-9 with TRBJ2-7; TRBD1 matches 7 bases. The CDR3 totals 15 residues. Looked up from germline, CDR1 is SEHNR and CDR2 is FQNEAQ (reference sequence). Unmatched junction bases numbered 14, after V lost 7 bases and J lost 5 bases. The DNA for the CDR3 is TGTGCCAGCATCCCCCGGCAAGGGGGCTTCAACGAGCAGTACTTC. This sequence encodes CASIPRQGGFNEQYF.